The TCR beta chain described here comes from a study of cytomegalovirus exposure and HLA in healthy donors. The CDR3 totals 13 residues. V lost 5 bases to trimming and J lost 3 bases, with 12 bases between them. CDR1 is SGHRS, CDR2 YFSETQ, per germline. Researchers ran the PCR with 60 Vbeta and 13 Jbeta primers. Profiling relied on immunoSEQ multiplex PCR, and the TCRdb table lists in-frame clones only, not all of them. The table includes 150,000 to 200,000 clones, over 70% detected once. This clone was found a few times. Sequences were obtained from PBMCs. This TCR derives from a woman aged 60 to 75 in good health and CMV-seropositive. The rearrangement links TRBV5-1 to TRBJ2-7; D is unclear. The CDR3 DNA sequence: TGCGCCAGCAGTGTCGCACCTAACTACGAGCAGTACTTC. Translating gives CASSVAPNYEQYF.